The 29 T cell receptor beta chains reported below all come from one sample, sequenced in a study of blood T cell repertoires in COVID-19 (dated by TCRdb to 2019 to 2021). Libraries were prepared through the immunoSEQ multiplex PCR assay. TCRdb obtained this table from immuneACCESS and retained in-frame rearrangements with V and J assigned. These tables miss some clones; where compared with another copy, unresolved V genes account for less than half of the shortfall, and the remainder is unexplained. Counted in this sample were some 70,000 clones; about 70% of them appeared once. Together, the top ten hold over 20% of the sample. The sequencing sample was made of peripheral blood. Receptor source: a man aged 60 to 69 with acute or convalescent COVID-19.

This clone turned up a few times. The chain has TRBV15 and TRBJ1-1; 8 bases line up with TRBD1. Germline V gives CDR1 LNHNV, CDR2 YYDKDF (reference sequence). Losses at the gene ends were 5 bases for V and 4 bases for J; bases not matched to a gene: 3. The CDR3 extends over 13 amino acids. CDR3: CATSFGQGTEAFF. CDR3 sequence (DNA): TGTGCCACCAGCTTCGGACAGGGCACTGAAGCTTTCTTT.

The chain uses TRBV4-1 and TRBJ2-5; perhaps TRBD1 as D (5 bases). The germline V gene has CDR1 MGHRA and CDR2 YSYEKL. Trimming left V 2 bases short and J 5 bases short, with 9 bases between. This CDR3 region has 13 residues. CDR3: CASSQPGSETQYF. The CDR3 region has the DNA TGCGCCAGCAGCCAACCAGGGTCGGAGACCCAGTACTTC.

The chain has TRBV19 and TRBJ1-4; D unclear. V lost 5 bases, J lost 2 bases, and 12 bases lay in between. The CDR3 contains 15 residues. Germline CDR1 is LNHDA and CDR2 is SQIVND (reference sequence). CDR3 amino acids: CASSPRVGTNEKLFF. The CDR3 DNA sequence: TGTGCCAGTAGTCCCCGGGTCGGCACTAATGAAAAACTGTTTTTT.

The chain has TRBV2 and TRBJ2-5, with D possibly TRBD2 on 5 matching bases. This CDR3 region has 12 residues. With 7 bases removed from V and 1 base from J, the gap between germline ends came to 7 bases. Germline lookup yields CDR1 SNHLY and CDR2 FYNNEI. In DNA form, the CDR3 reads TGTGCCAGCACGGGGTCCCAAGAGACCCAGTACTTC. Encoded protein: CASTGSQETQYF.

The chain recombines TRBV19 with TRBJ1-2; D is perhaps TRBD1 (5 bases). The CDR3 loop spans 15 amino acids. Germline CDR1 reads LNHDA; CDR2 reads SQIVND (reference sequence). The V end was cut by 0 bases, the J end by 5 bases, with 13 bases between. The CDR3 protein is CASSIDSQGTYGYTF. DNA for the CDR3: TGTGCCAGTAGTATAGATTCTCAGGGAACTTATGGCTACACCTTC.

The gene calls are TRBV2 and TRBJ1-2, with 8 nucleotides matching TRBD1. Germline V gene sequence: CDR1 SNHLY, CDR2 FYNNEI. After removal of 6 bases from V and 4 bases from J, the junction contained 4 bases not matched to a gene. The CDR3 covers 13 residues. DNA for the CDR3: TGTGCCAGCAGGCAGGGGGCGTCCTATGGCTACACCTTC. Amino acids: CASRQGASYGYTF.

The chain has TRBV10-3 and TRBJ2-3, with D perhaps matching TRBD1 (6 bases). The CDR3 covers 14 residues. V dropped 10 bases and J dropped 1 base, with 15 bases sitting between them. The germline V gene encodes CDR1 ENHRY and CDR2 SYGVKD. DNA of the CDR3: TGTGCCACTCGGGCGGACAGTGGCACAGATACGCAGTATTTT. This translates into CATRADSGTDTQYF.

This chain connects TRBV19 to TRBJ1-2, with D unresolved. The CDR3 sequence is 12 residues long. Trimming removed 10 bases from V and 0 bases from J, with 9 bases in between. Germline V gene sequence: CDR1 LNHDA, CDR2 SQIVND (reference sequence). The CDR3 spells CAIGRANYGYTF. The DNA for the CDR3 is TGTGCCATCGGGAGAGCTAACTATGGCTACACCTTC.

This clone was observed a single time. The rearrangement uses TRBV6-1 and TRBJ2-5; maybe TRBD1 (5 bases). From germline, CDR1 is MNHNS and CDR2 SASEGT. Trimming left V 3 bases short and J 7 bases short, with 12 bases between. This CDR3 spans 13 amino acids. DNA for the CDR3: TGTGCCAGCAGTGACGTACAGGTGGGGACCCAGTACTTC. Its protein is CASSDVQVGTQYF.

This chain uses TRBV6-1 with TRBJ2-1; no firm D call. Trimming took off 3 bases at V and 5 bases at J, with 11 bases between the two ends. This CDR3 contains 14 residues. Germline CDR1 MNHNS, CDR2 SASEGT. CDR3 sequence (DNA): TGTGCCAGCAGTGACGTTATCGGAGACAATGAGCAGTTCTTC. This gives the protein CASSDVIGDNEQFF.

The chain joins TRBV6-5 to TRBJ1-5; a weak D match, TRBD1 (5 bases). Looked up from germline, CDR1 is MNHEY and CDR2 is SVGAGI. V lost 0 bases, J lost 8 bases, and 11 bases lay in between. This CDR3 contains 14 residues. The CDR3 nucleotides read TGTGCCAGCAGTTACTCCCGGCGGGACGAGCCCCAGCATTTT. It encodes CASSYSRRDEPQHF.

This chain joins TRBV24-1 and TRBJ2-6, with no clear D. The V gene lost 3 bases and the J gene lost 1 base, with 9 bases spanning the gap. The CDR3 covers 16 residues. Germline V gene sequence: CDR1 KGHDR, CDR2 SFDVKD. CDR3 nucleotide sequence: TGTGCCACCAGTGATCACAGAAGGTCTGGGGCCAACGTCCTGACTTTC. Translation gives CATSDHRRSGANVLTF.

The chain joins TRBV7-9 to TRBJ2-7; the match to TRBD1 covers 8 bases. Unmatched junction bases numbered 1, after V lost 1 base and J lost 5 bases. The germline V gene has CDR1 SEHNR and CDR2 FQNEAQ (reference sequence). The CDR3 is 13 residues long. CDR3 nucleotide sequence: TGTGCCAGCAGCTTAGAGACAGGGGACGAGCAGTACTTC. It specifies CASSLETGDEQYF. Complete variable domain (other parts from reference TRBV7-9 and TRBJ2-7): DTGVSQNPRHKITKRGQNVTFRCDPISEHNRLYWYRQTLGQGPEFLTYFQNEAQLEKSRLLSDRFSAERPKGSFSTLEIQRTEQGDSAMYLCASSLETGDEQYFGPGTRLTVT.

This clone was found many times. The chain links TRBV7-8 to TRBJ2-7, with 8 nucleotides matching TRBD1. After removal of 5 bases from V and 3 bases from J, the junction contained 3 bases not matched to a gene. The CDR3 length is 13 residues. Germline lookup yields CDR1 SGHVS and CDR2 FQNEAQ. The CDR3 DNA reads TGTGCCAGCAGCCCAACAGGGGGCTACGAGCAGTACTTC. Encoded protein: CASSPTGGYEQYF. Supplemented by reference TRBV7-8 and TRBJ2-7, the full variable domain reads GAGVSQSPRYKVAKRGQDVALRCDPISGHVSLFWYQQALGQGPEFLTYFQNEAQLDKSGLPSDRFFAERPEGSVSTLKIQRTQQEDSAVYLCASSPTGGYEQYFGPGTRLTVT.

This clone has only a few counts. The J gene is TRBJ2-5, the V gene TRBV24-1; 14 nucleotides match TRBD2. Trimming took 0 bases from V and 1 from J; bases not matched to a gene: 3. CDR1 and CDR2 from the germline V gene are KGHDR and SFDVKD. The CDR3 runs to 18 residues. The CDR3 region has the DNA TGTGCCACCAGTGATTTGGGGACTAGCGGGAGATTCCAAGAGACCCAGTACTTC. Residues: CATSDLGTSGRFQETQYF.

The J gene is TRBJ2-5, the V gene TRBV20-1; D unresolved. Germline loops: CDR1 DFQATT, CDR2 SNEGSKA (reference sequence). The CDR3 is 11 amino acids. Trimming took 8 bases from V and 1 from J, leaving 8 bases between them. CDR3 residues: CSSQFQETQYF. The CDR3 bases are TGCAGTTCGCAGTTCCAAGAGACCCAGTACTTC.

This chain connects TRBV6-6 to TRBJ2-7; maybe TRBD2 (6 bases). V lost 7 bases, J lost 5 bases, and 9 bases lay in between. The V gene's germline CDR1 is MNHNY and CDR2 SVGAGI (reference sequence). This CDR3 region has 11 residues. DNA of the CDR3: TGTGCCAGCAAGGAGGGGAACGAGCAGTACTTC. Amino acids: CASKEGNEQYF.

V gene TRBV7-2 combines with J gene TRBJ2-2; D not resolved. The CDR3 spans 15 residues. V lost 1 base, J lost 6 bases, and 12 bases lay in between. Germline loops: CDR1 SGHTA, CDR2 FQGNSA. CDR3 DNA: TGTGCCAGCAGCTTAGATCTCAGCGTCTCCGGGGAGCTGTTTTTT. It yields the protein CASSLDLSVSGELFF.

The chain recombines TRBV30 with TRBJ2-2; D possibly corresponds to TRBD2 (6 bases). This CDR3 is built from 13 residues. Germline V gives CDR1 GTSNPN, CDR2 SVGIG (reference sequence). The CDR3 DNA reads TGTGCTGCGGGACGGACGAACACCGGGGAGCTGTTTTTT. The encoded protein is CAAGRTNTGELFF.

This clone was seen ten or more times. This chain links TRBV11-2 with TRBJ2-7; 7 bases agree with TRBD2. With 2 bases clipped from V and 12 bases from J, the junction kept 13 bases outside the gene matches. This CDR3 spans 14 amino acids. Germline loops: CDR1 SGHAT, CDR2 FQNNGV. The CDR3 sequence: CASSLSAGVRELYF. CDR3 DNA sequence: TGTGCCAGCAGCTTATCGGCGGGAGTTCGGGAGTTGTACTTC.

V and J are TRBV7-3 and TRBJ2-2; 12 bases are a match to TRBD2. There are 17 residues in the CDR3. J was trimmed by 4 bases and V by 5 bases; bases with no gene match: 8. CDR1 is SGHTA, CDR2 FQGTGA, per germline. CDR3 protein: CASSRTLAGGSTGELFF. Written as DNA, the CDR3 is TGTGCCAGCAGCCGAACACTAGCGGGGGGCAGCACCGGGGAGCTGTTTTTT.

The chain links TRBV9 to TRBJ2-7; TRBD1 is a possible D gene (6 bases). The CDR3 loop spans 15 amino acids. Germline loops: CDR1 SGDLS, CDR2 YYNGEE. Deletions cut 0 bases from V and 4 bases from J, with 14 bases between. CDR3 in DNA: TGTGCCAGCAGCGTAGGACCTGGGGGCTCGTACGAGCAGTACTTC. The encoded protein is CASSVGPGGSYEQYF.

The chain joins TRBV7-2 to TRBJ1-6; no firm D call. Trimming removed 2 bases at V and 7 bases at J, with 15 bases between. The CDR3 runs to 16 residues. The germline gives CDR1 SGHTA, CDR2 FQGNSA. CDR3 protein: CASSLWPKGGNSPLHF. Written as DNA, the CDR3 is TGTGCCAGCAGCTTATGGCCGAAAGGAGGGAATTCACCCCTCCACTTT.

This chain connects TRBV5-4 to TRBJ2-5; D is perhaps TRBD1 (6 bases). Per the germline V gene, CDR1 is SGHNT and CDR2 is YYREEE (reference sequence). The CDR3 extends over 13 amino acids. V was clipped by 9 bases and J by 2 bases, with 14 bases between them. The CDR3 protein is CAISRTEQETQYF. DNA for the CDR3: TGTGCCATTTCCCGGACAGAACAAGAGACCCAGTACTTC.

The chain employs TRBV10-3 and TRBJ2-7; TRBD2 is a possible D gene (5 bases). Trimming took 0 bases from V and 5 from J, leaving 8 bases between them. CDR1 is ENHRY, CDR2 SYGVKD, per germline. CDR3 length equals 13 residues. The chain's CDR3 is CAISESRADEQYF. In DNA, the CDR3 is TGTGCCATCAGTGAGTCGAGGGCGGACGAGCAGTACTTC.

This sequence joins TRBV6-1 and TRBJ2-5; TRBD2 matches at 11 bases. V shed 2 bases, J shed 2 bases, and the junction held 1 base outside the gene matches. This CDR3 is built from 15 residues. The germline CDR1 and CDR2 sequences are MNHNS and SASEGT. In DNA, the CDR3 is TGTGCCAGCAGTGAACTAGCGGGGGGACAAGAGACCCAGTACTTC. Translation gives CASSELAGGQETQYF.

The chain joins TRBV29-1 to TRBJ1-1, with TRBD1 as a possible D gene (5 bases). Germline V lookup: CDR1 SQVTM, CDR2 ANQGSEA. Trimming cost V 6 bases and J 1 base, with 9 bases left between them. CDR3 size: 12 residues. CDR3 sequence reads: CSVGHKNTEAFF. The CDR3 DNA reads TGCAGCGTCGGACACAAGAACACTGAAGCTTTCTTT.

The J gene is TRBJ2-2, the V gene TRBV24-1, with TRBD1 matching over 8 bases. CDR3 length: 17 residues. With 5 bases clipped from V and 2 bases from J, the junction kept 9 bases outside the gene matches. From germline, CDR1 is KGHDR and CDR2 SFDVKD. The CDR3 bases are TGTGCCACCAGTGGCGCCGACAGGGGTCAAAACACCGGGGAGCTGTTTTTT. It yields the protein CATSGADRGQNTGELFF.

The chain joins TRBV5-5 to TRBJ1-5, with 10 nucleotides matching TRBD1. CDR3 length: 18 residues. Trimming removed 4 bases from V and 0 bases from J; junction bases left unmatched: 10. Germline values: CDR1 SGHKS, CDR2 YYEKEE (reference sequence). The CDR3 protein is CASSEFGTGDLSNQPQHF. The CDR3 DNA reads as TGTGCCAGCAGCGAGTTCGGGACAGGGGACCTTAGCAATCAGCCCCAGCATTTT.